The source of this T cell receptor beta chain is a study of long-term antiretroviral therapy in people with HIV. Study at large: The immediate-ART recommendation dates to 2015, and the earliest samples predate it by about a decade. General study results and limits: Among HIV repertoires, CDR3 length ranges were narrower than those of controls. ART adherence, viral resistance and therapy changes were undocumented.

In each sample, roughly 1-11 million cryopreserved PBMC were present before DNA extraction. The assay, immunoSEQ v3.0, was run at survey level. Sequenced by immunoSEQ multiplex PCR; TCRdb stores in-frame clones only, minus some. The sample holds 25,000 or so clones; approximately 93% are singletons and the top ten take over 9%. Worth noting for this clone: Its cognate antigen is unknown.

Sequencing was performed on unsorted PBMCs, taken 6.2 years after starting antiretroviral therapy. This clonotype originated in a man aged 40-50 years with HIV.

The CDR3 reads CASSVAGAHTDTQYF. The CDR3 DNA reads as TGTGCCAGCAGCGTGGCGGGAGCCCACACAGATACGCAGTATTTT. V usage is TRBV9 and J usage is TRBJ2-3, with 7 bases identical to TRBD2. V lost 2 bases, J lost 2 bases, and 5 bases stayed unmatched. The CDR3 spans 15 residues. CDR1 is SGDLS and CDR2 is YYNGEE in the germline V gene.